These 3 T cell receptor beta chains came from one sample sequenced in a study of beta chain features in type 1 diabetes. TCRB transcripts that were expressed got sequenced, as all of the isolated RNA had been reverse transcribed. TCRdb's copy holds only in-frame clones and misses some; the assay was immunoSEQ multiplex PCR. The repertoire has 900,000 or so clones, 15% to 20% of them found once; the top ten carry 0.02% to 0.03%. Input material: naive CD4+ T cells from blood. These receptors originate from a woman aged 18-30 years in good health.

The chain combines TRBV10-3 with TRBJ2-3; no definite D call. Germline CDR1 is ENHRY and CDR2 is SYGVKD. The CDR3 extends over 15 amino acids. V was cut by 5 bases and J by 7 bases, with 19 bases left in between. The CDR3, as DNA: TGTGCCATCAGTACCCCGGACGGCGCACGAAATACGCAGTATTTT. Its translation is CAISTPDGARNTQYF.

The rearrangement joins TRBV4-2 to TRBJ2-7, with 10 nucleotides matching TRBD2. Trimming at V came to 2 bases and at J to 2 bases, leaving 6 bases not matched to a gene. Germline V gene sequence: CDR1 LGHNA, CDR2 YNFKEQ. The CDR3 is made up of 16 amino acids. The CDR3 reads CASSQILAGSAYEQYF. Written as DNA, the CDR3 is TGTGCCAGCAGCCAAATACTAGCGGGAAGTGCCTACGAGCAGTACTTC.

The chain carries TRBV5-1 and TRBJ1-1, with D hard to call. Trimming stripped 0 bases from V and 6 bases from J, with 9 bases between. This CDR3 comprises 13 residues. The germline V gene has CDR1 SGHRS and CDR2 YFSETQ. The CDR3 sequence is CASSLEGLAEAFF. The CDR3 nucleotides read TGCGCCAGCAGCTTGGAAGGTCTGGCTGAAGCTTTCTTT. Variable domain in full (rest from reference TRBV5-1 and TRBJ1-1): KAGVTQTPRYLIKTRGQQVTLSCSPISGHRSVSWYQQTPGQGLQFLFEYFSETQRNKGNFPGRFSGRQFSNSRSEMNVSTLELGDSALYLCASSLEGLAEAFFGQGTRLTVV.